This TCR beta chain originates from a study of T-cell reconstitution after alpha-beta-depleted transplantation in children. Regarding the study as a whole: Reports say that about two months after transplant, the alpha-beta T cells came out of several hundred graft clones that had expanded. The main origin of T-cell counts and diversity one year after transplant was newly produced T cells.

Germline-derived CDR1 and CDR2 are SGHTA and FQGNSA. V was trimmed by 1 base and J by 0 bases, leaving 9 bases between them. The CDR3 has 15 amino acids. Unique molecular identifiers were incorporated when the TCRbeta library was constructed. A single record per CDR3 protein comes from TCRdb applying MiXCR to the PCR reads. Of roughly 670,000 distinct CDR3 sequences in the sample, 10% to 15% were seen once. Only a few counts were recorded for this clonotype. Its antigen is unknown. Sequencing was performed on PBMCs, taken before TCRalphabeta/CD19-depleted stem cell transplant. This clonotype was sampled from a girl aged 2 to 10 with congenital amegakaryocytic thrombocytopenia, due to receive a stem cell transplant. The chain is built from TRBV7-2 and TRBJ1-2, with D hard to call. CDR3 in amino acids: CASSLDGASNYGYTF. CDR3 coding DNA: TGTGCCAGCAGCTTAGACGGAGCTTCTAACTATGGCTACACCTTC.